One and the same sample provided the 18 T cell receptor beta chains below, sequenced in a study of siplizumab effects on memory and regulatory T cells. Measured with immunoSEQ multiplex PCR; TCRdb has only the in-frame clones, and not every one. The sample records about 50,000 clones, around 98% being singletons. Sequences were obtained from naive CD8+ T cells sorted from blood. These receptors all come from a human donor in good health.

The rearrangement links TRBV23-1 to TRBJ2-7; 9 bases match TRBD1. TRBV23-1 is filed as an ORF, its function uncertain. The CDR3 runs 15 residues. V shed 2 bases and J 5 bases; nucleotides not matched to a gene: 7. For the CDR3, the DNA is TGCGCCAGCAGTCAACTTTCACAGGGGGCCAACGAGCAGTACTTC. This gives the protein CASSQLSQGANEQYF.

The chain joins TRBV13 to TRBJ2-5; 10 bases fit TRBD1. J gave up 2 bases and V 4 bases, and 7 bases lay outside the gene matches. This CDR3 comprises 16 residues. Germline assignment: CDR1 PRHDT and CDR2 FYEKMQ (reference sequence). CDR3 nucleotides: TGTGCCAGCAGCTCCCGGGACAGGGGAAGGCAAGAGACCCAGTACTTC. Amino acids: CASSSRDRGRQETQYF.

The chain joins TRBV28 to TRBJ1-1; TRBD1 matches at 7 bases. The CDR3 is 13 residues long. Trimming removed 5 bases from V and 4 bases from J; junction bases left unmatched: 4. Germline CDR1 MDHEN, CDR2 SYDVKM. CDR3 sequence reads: CASSPRQGTEAFF. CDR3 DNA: TGTGCCAGCAGTCCCCGACAGGGCACTGAAGCTTTCTTT.

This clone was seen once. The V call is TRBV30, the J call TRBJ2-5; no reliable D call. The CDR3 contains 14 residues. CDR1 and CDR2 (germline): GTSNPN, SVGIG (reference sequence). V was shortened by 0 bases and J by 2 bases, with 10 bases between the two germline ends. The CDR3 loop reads CAWSVIGSQETQYF. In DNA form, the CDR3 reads TGTGCCTGGAGTGTAATTGGGTCTCAAGAGACCCAGTACTTC.

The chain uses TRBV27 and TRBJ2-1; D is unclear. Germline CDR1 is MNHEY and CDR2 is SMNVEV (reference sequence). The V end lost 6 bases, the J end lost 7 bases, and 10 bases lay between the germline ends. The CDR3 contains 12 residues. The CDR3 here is CASSPSRNEQFF. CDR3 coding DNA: TGTGCCAGCAGCCCCTCTCGTAATGAGCAGTTCTTC.

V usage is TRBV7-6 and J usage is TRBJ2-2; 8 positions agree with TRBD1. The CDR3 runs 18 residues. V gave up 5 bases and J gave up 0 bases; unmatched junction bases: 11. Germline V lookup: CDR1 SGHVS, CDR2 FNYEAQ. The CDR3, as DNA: TGTGCCAGCAGCGTTGGACAGGGCGACCTTTCGAACACCGGGGAGCTGTTTTTT. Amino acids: CASSVGQGDLSNTGELFF.

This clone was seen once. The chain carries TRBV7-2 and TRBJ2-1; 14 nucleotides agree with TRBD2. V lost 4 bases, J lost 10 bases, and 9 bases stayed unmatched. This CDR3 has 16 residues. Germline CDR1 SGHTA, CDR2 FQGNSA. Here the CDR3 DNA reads TGTGCCAGCAGCTCCAGACTAGCGGGAGGGCCCCGGGAGCAGTTCTTC. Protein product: CASSSRLAGGPREQFF.

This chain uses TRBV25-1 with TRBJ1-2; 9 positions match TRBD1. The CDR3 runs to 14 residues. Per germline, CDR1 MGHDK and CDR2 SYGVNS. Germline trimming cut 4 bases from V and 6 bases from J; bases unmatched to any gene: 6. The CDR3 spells CASSANRGPDGYTF. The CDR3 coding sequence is TGTGCCAGCAGTGCAAACAGGGGGCCTGATGGCTACACCTTC.

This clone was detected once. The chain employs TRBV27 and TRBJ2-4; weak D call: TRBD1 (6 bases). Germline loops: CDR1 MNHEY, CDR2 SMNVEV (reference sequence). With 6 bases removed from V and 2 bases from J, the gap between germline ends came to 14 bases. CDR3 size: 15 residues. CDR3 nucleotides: TGTGCCAGCAGAAATACAGGGTGGACCAAAAACATTCAGTACTTC. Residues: CASRNTGWTKNIQYF.

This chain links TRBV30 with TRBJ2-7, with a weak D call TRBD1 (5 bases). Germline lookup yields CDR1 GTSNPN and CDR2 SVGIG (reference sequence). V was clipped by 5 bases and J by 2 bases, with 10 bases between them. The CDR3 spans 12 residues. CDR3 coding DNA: TGTGCCTGGGCGGACACAACCTACGAGCAGTACTTC. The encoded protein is CAWADTTYEQYF.

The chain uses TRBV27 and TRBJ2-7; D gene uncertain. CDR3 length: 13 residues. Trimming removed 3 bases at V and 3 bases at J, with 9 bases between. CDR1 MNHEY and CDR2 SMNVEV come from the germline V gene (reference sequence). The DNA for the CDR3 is TGTGCCAGCAGTTTGGGCCGTTACTACGAGCAGTACTTC. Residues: CASSLGRYYEQYF.

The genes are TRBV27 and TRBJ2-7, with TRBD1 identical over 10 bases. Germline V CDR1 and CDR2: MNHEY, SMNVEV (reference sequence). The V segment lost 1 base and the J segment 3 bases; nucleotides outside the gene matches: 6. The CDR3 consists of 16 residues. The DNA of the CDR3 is TGTGCCAGCAGTTTATTTGGGGGACAGGGGATCTACGAGCAGTACTTC. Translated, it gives CASSLFGGQGIYEQYF.

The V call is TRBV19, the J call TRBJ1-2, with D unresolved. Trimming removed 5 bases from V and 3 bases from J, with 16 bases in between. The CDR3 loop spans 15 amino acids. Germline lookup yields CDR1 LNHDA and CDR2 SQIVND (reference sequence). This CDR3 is CASSPPRVTYYGYTF. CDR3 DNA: TGTGCCAGTAGTCCTCCTCGTGTGACATACTATGGCTACACCTTC.

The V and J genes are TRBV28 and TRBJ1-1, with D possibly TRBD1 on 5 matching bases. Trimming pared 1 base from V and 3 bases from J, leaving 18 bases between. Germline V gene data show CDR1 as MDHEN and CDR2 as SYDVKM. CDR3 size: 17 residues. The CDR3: CASSLSLAGDVDTEAFF. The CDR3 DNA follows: TGTGCCAGCAGTTTATCCTTGGCGGGGGACGTAGACACTGAAGCTTTCTTT.

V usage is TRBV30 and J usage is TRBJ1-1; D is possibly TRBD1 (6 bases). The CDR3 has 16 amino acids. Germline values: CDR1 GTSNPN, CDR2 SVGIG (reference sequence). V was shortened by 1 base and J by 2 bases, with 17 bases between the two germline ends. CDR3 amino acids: CAWSAPPGTINTEAFF. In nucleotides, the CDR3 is TGTGCCTGGAGTGCCCCCCCCGGGACAATAAACACTGAAGCTTTCTTT. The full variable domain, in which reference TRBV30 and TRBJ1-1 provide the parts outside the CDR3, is SQTIHQWPATLVQPVGSPLSLECTVEGTSNPNLYWYRQAAGRGLQLLFYSVGIGQISSEVPQNLSASRPQDRQFILSSKKLLLSDSGFYLCAWSAPPGTINTEAFFGQGTRLTVV.

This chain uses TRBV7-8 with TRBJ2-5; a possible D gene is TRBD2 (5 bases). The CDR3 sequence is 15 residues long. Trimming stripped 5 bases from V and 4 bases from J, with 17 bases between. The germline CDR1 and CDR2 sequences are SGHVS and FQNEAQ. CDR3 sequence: CASSPGSIGLETQYF. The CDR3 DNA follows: TGTGCCAGCAGCCCGGGGTCTATTGGGTTAGAGACCCAGTACTTC.

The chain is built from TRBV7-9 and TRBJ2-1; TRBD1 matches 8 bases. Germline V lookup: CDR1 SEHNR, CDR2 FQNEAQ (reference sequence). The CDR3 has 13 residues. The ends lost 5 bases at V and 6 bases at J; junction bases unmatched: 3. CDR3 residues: CASSTDRANEQFF. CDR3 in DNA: TGTGCCAGCAGCACGGACAGGGCCAATGAGCAGTTCTTC.

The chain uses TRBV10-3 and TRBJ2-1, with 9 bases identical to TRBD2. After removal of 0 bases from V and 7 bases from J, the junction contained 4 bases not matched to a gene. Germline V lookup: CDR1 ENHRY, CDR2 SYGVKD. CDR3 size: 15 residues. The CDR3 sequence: CAISESSGSSNEQFF. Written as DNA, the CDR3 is TGTGCCATCAGTGAGTCTAGCGGGAGTTCGAATGAGCAGTTCTTC.